The T cell receptor beta chain under discussion was sequenced for a study of blood T cell repertoires in COVID-19. Overall study: Acute and convalescent COVID-19 samples came from the United States, Italy and Spain. T cells, B-cell-depleted T cells, or PBMCs supplied cDNA or gDNA.

Trimming took 6 bases from V and 10 from J, leaving 12 bases between them. CDR3 length: 11 residues. Germline CDR1 reads MNHEY; CDR2 reads SVGEGT. Original data processing: Scientists estimated how many nucleated cells there were by amplifying reference gene primers. Using immunoSEQ multiplex PCR, the repertoire was profiled, and TCRdb retains in-frame clones only, with some absent. The V and J calls and clone size come from that table; D and trimming were worked out from the DNA. The sample shows under 200,000 clones, approximately 88% of them seen only once. The sequenced sample consisted of peripheral blood. The J gene is TRBJ1-1, the V gene TRBV6-2 or TRBV6-3; D call uncertain. The TCR sequence derives from a man between 18 and 29 years old with active or convalescent COVID-19. The CDR3 DNA reads TGTGCCAGCAGCCACTCTGGAGTAGCTTTCTTT. Translated, it gives CASSHSGVAFF.